A selection of T cell receptor beta chains follows, all from one sample in a study of vaccination effects on CD4 cells after COVID-19. The assay was immunoSEQ multiplex PCR, and TCRdb's table has in-frame clones only and misses some. The data contain around 47,000 clones, over 60% of them singletons. For these TCRs, the target antigens are not known. The specimen was CD4+ T cells from PBMCs cultured without peptide, collected after COVID-19 vaccination. The origin of the receptors is a human donor who received a COVID-19 vaccine. The CDR3 runs from the conserved cysteine through the conserved F or W. The D gene is left open where the match is weak. A row's size may be missing; if present it is once, few, many or a size class.

clone_size: NA; j_call: TRBJ2-7; v_call: TRBV29-1; d_call: NA; cdr3_aa: CSALVPAVYEQYF; cdr3_nt: TGCAGCGCACTAGTACCTGCAGTATACGAGCAGTACTTC
clone_size: NA; j_call: TRBJ2-1; v_call: TRBV4-1; d_call: TRBD2; cdr3_aa: CASSRGLAGVSSYNEQFF; cdr3_nt: TGCGCCAGCAGCCGGGGACTAGCGGGAGTAAGCTCCTACAATGAGCAGTTCTTC
clone_size: NA; j_call: TRBJ2-5; v_call: TRBV7-6; d_call: TRBD2; cdr3_aa: CASSFGSGLQETQYF; cdr3_nt: TGTGCCAGCAGCTTTGGTAGCGGGCTCCAAGAGACCCAGTACTTC
clone_size: few; j_call: TRBJ1-1; v_call: TRBV29-1; d_call: TRBD1; cdr3_aa: CSASLDRANTEAFF; cdr3_nt: TGCAGCGCTAGCCTAGACAGGGCCAACACTGAAGCTTTCTTT
clone_size: NA; j_call: TRBJ1-2; v_call: TRBV5-1; d_call: NA; cdr3_aa: CASSLARESLRDYGYTF; cdr3_nt: TGCGCCAGCAGCTTGGCCCGGGAGAGTCTTAGGGACTATGGCTACACCTTC
clone_size: NA; j_call: TRBJ2-6; v_call: TRBV3-1/TRBV3-2; d_call: TRBD2; cdr3_aa: CASSQGLAGGSRANVLTF; cdr3_nt: TGTGCCAGCAGCCAGGGACTAGCGGGGGGTAGTAGGGCCAACGTCCTGACTTTC
clone_size: NA; j_call: TRBJ1-2; v_call: TRBV5-4; d_call: NA; cdr3_aa: CASTRDGTYGYTF; cdr3_nt: TGTGCCAGCACGAGAGACGGTACCTATGGCTACACCTTC
clone_size: NA; j_call: TRBJ2-7; v_call: TRBV3-1/TRBV3-2; d_call: NA; cdr3_aa: CASSQEGSSMEQYF; cdr3_nt: TGTGCCAGCAGCCAAGAAGGGAGTTCTATGGAGCAGTACTTC
clone_size: NA; j_call: TRBJ1-5; v_call: TRBV19; d_call: NA; cdr3_aa: CASSIMGSPNQPQHF; cdr3_nt: TGTGCCAGTAGTATAATGGGCAGCCCCAATCAGCCCCAGCATTTT
clone_size: NA; j_call: TRBJ1-5; v_call: TRBV6-1; d_call: NA; cdr3_aa: CASSESRVTNQPQHF; cdr3_nt: TGTGCCAGCAGTGAAAGCAGGGTGACCAATCAGCCCCAGCATTTT
clone_size: NA; j_call: TRBJ2-5; v_call: TRBV2; d_call: NA; cdr3_aa: CASSEAGGPEETQYF; cdr3_nt: TGTGCCAGCAGTGAAGCTGGGGGGCCAGAAGAGACCCAGTACTTC
clone_size: few; j_call: TRBJ1-3; v_call: TRBV6-5; d_call: TRBD1; cdr3_aa: CASQSWRGQGNTIYF; cdr3_nt: TGTGCCAGCCAGAGTTGGAGGGGGCAGGGAAACACCATATATTTT
clone_size: few; j_call: TRBJ2-1; v_call: TRBV10-3; d_call: NA; cdr3_aa: CAISDGLLYNEQFF; cdr3_nt: TGTGCCATCAGTGATGGCTTGCTCTACAATGAGCAGTTCTTC
clone_size: NA; j_call: TRBJ2-7; v_call: TRBV5-1; d_call: NA; cdr3_aa: CASSPRDDSYEQYF; cdr3_nt: TGCGCCAGCAGCCCCCGGGACGACTCCTACGAGCAGTACTTC
clone_size: NA; j_call: TRBJ1-1; v_call: TRBV7-9; d_call: TRBD1; cdr3_aa: CASSEHRGREGNTEAFF; cdr3_nt: TGTGCCAGCAGCGAACACAGGGGGCGCGAGGGCAACACTGAAGCTTTCTTT
clone_size: NA; j_call: TRBJ1-2; v_call: TRBV9; d_call: TRBD1; cdr3_aa: CASSTRQGPDYGYTF; cdr3_nt: TGTGCCAGCAGCACCCGACAGGGGCCCGACTATGGCTACACCTTC
clone_size: NA; j_call: TRBJ2-7; v_call: TRBV6-5; d_call: TRBD2; cdr3_aa: CASRLAGGPYEQYF; cdr3_nt: TGTGCCAGCAGGTTAGCGGGGGGGCCCTACGAGCAGTACTTC
clone_size: NA; j_call: TRBJ1-4; v_call: TRBV7-9; d_call: NA; cdr3_aa: CASSVDGLFNEKLFF; cdr3_nt: TGTGCCAGCAGCGTCGACGGCCTCTTTAATGAAAAACTGTTTTTT
clone_size: NA; j_call: TRBJ2-7; v_call: TRBV4-1; d_call: NA; cdr3_aa: CASSQGTRHTSYEQYF; cdr3_nt: TGCGCCAGCAGCCAAGGGACGAGACATACCTCCTACGAGCAGTACTTC
clone_size: NA; j_call: TRBJ1-3; v_call: TRBV3-1/TRBV3-2; d_call: NA; cdr3_aa: CASSTSGAIYF; cdr3_nt: TGTGCCAGCAGTACTTCAGGCGCCATATATTTT
clone_size: NA; j_call: TRBJ1-1; v_call: TRBV25-1; d_call: NA; cdr3_aa: CASSPNHPEAFF; cdr3_nt: TGTGCCAGCAGTCCCAACCACCCTGAAGCTTTCTTT
clone_size: NA; j_call: TRBJ1-4; v_call: TRBV4-2; d_call: TRBD1; cdr3_aa: CASSPDRGSGPNEKLFF; cdr3_nt: TGTGCCAGCAGCCCAGACAGGGGTTCGGGTCCTAATGAAAAACTGTTTTTT
clone_size: NA; j_call: TRBJ1-5; v_call: TRBV15; d_call: NA; cdr3_aa: CATSRVGGVRNQPQHF; cdr3_nt: TGTGCCACCAGCAGAGTGGGGGGGGTAAGGAATCAGCCCCAGCATTTT
clone_size: once; j_call: TRBJ1-5; v_call: TRBV3-1/TRBV3-2; d_call: NA; cdr3_aa: CASSQDSLGPQHF; cdr3_nt: TGTGCCAGCAGCCAAGATTCTCTGGGACCCCAGCATTTT
clone_size: NA; j_call: TRBJ2-5; v_call: TRBV18; d_call: NA; cdr3_aa: CASSQRRGLQETQYF; cdr3_nt: TGTGCCAGCTCACAACGAAGGGGGTTACAAGAGACCCAGTACTTC
clone_size: NA; j_call: TRBJ2-1; v_call: TRBV7-2; d_call: NA; cdr3_aa: CASSLRPIIDEQFF; cdr3_nt: TGTGCCAGCAGCTTACGCCCTATCATCGATGAGCAGTTCTTC
clone_size: NA; j_call: TRBJ2-3; v_call: TRBV5-1; d_call: TRBD2; cdr3_aa: CASSLELAGSTDTQYF; cdr3_nt: TGCGCCAGCAGCTTGGAGCTAGCGGGCTCCACAGATACGCAGTATTTT
clone_size: few; j_call: TRBJ1-1; v_call: TRBV29-1; d_call: NA; cdr3_aa: CSVDLGAAEAFF; cdr3_nt: TGCAGCGTTGATTTGGGGGCGGCTGAAGCTTTCTTT
clone_size: NA; j_call: TRBJ2-5; v_call: TRBV6-5; d_call: NA; cdr3_aa: CASTEDRWETQYF; cdr3_nt: TGTGCCAGCACCGAAGACAGGTGGGAGACCCAGTACTTC
clone_size: few; j_call: TRBJ1-1; v_call: TRBV2; d_call: NA; cdr3_aa: CASSYSPINTEAFF; cdr3_nt: TGTGCCAGCAGTTATAGCCCGATTAACACTGAAGCTTTCTTT
clone_size: NA; j_call: TRBJ2-5; v_call: TRBV10-1; d_call: TRBD1; cdr3_aa: CASSRTGTPQETQYF; cdr3_nt: TGCGCCAGCAGTCGGACAGGAACCCCCCAAGAGACCCAGTACTTC
clone_size: NA; j_call: TRBJ1-4; v_call: TRBV29-1; d_call: NA; cdr3_aa: CSLYPRASNEKLFF; cdr3_nt: TGCAGCCTATACCCCAGGGCCTCTAATGAAAAACTGTTTTTT
clone_size: NA; j_call: TRBJ2-3; v_call: TRBV5-4; d_call: NA; cdr3_aa: CASSLERASHTQYF; cdr3_nt: TGTGCCAGCTCCTTGGAGAGGGCGTCGCATACGCAGTATTTT
clone_size: NA; j_call: TRBJ1-2; v_call: TRBV28; d_call: NA; cdr3_aa: CASSLSHLPGYTF; cdr3_nt: TGTGCCAGCAGTTTATCTCATCTTCCTGGCTACACCTTC
clone_size: NA; j_call: TRBJ1-1; v_call: TRBV10-1; d_call: TRBD1; cdr3_aa: CASRLQGAPNTEAFF; cdr3_nt: TGCGCCAGCAGGCTTCAGGGGGCCCCTAACACTGAAGCTTTCTTT
clone_size: NA; j_call: TRBJ2-3; v_call: TRBV6-2/TRBV6-3; d_call: NA; cdr3_aa: CASSDWLTDTQYF; cdr3_nt: TGTGCCAGCAGTGACTGGCTCACAGATACGCAGTATTTT
clone_size: NA; j_call: TRBJ2-5; v_call: TRBV5-1; d_call: NA; cdr3_aa: CASSLVNQETQYF; cdr3_nt: TGCGCCAGCAGCTTGGTTAACCAAGAGACCCAGTACTTC
clone_size: NA; j_call: TRBJ2-1; v_call: TRBV5-1; d_call: NA; cdr3_aa: CASSGGPDTNEQFF; cdr3_nt: TGCGCCAGCAGCGGCGGCCCGGACACCAATGAGCAGTTCTTC
clone_size: NA; j_call: TRBJ2-7; v_call: TRBV9; d_call: TRBD2; cdr3_aa: CASSAVAGGGLEQYF; cdr3_nt: TGTGCCAGCAGCGCCGTAGCGGGAGGCGGTCTCGAGCAGTACTTC
clone_size: once; j_call: TRBJ2-3; v_call: TRBV24-1; d_call: TRBD1; cdr3_aa: CATSDPGTGGTDTQYF; cdr3_nt: TGTGCCACCAGTGACCCTGGGACAGGGGGCACAGATACGCAGTATTTT
clone_size: few; j_call: TRBJ1-2; v_call: TRBV4-1; d_call: NA; cdr3_aa: CASSQDYSNYGYTF; cdr3_nt: TGCGCCAGCAGCCAAGATTACAGTAACTATGGCTACACCTTC
clone_size: NA; j_call: TRBJ1-4; v_call: TRBV5-4; d_call: NA; cdr3_aa: CASTSGPNEKLFF; cdr3_nt: TGTGCCAGCACCTCAGGGCCCAATGAAAAACTGTTTTTT
clone_size: once; j_call: TRBJ2-7; v_call: TRBV10-3; d_call: NA; cdr3_aa: CAISARTDYEQYF; cdr3_nt: TGTGCCATCAGTGCTAGGACGGATTACGAGCAGTACTTC
clone_size: NA; j_call: TRBJ1-2; v_call: TRBV6-5; d_call: TRBD1; cdr3_aa: CASLQGAYNYGYTF; cdr3_nt: TGTGCCAGTCTGCAGGGGGCCTATAACTATGGCTACACCTTC
clone_size: NA; j_call: TRBJ2-1; v_call: TRBV6-1; d_call: TRBD2; cdr3_aa: CASSEIGGGSYNEQFF; cdr3_nt: TGTGCCAGCAGTGAAATCGGCGGGGGCTCCTACAATGAGCAGTTCTTC
clone_size: NA; j_call: TRBJ2-1; v_call: TRBV5-1; d_call: TRBD2; cdr3_aa: CASSLVSAGTYNEQFF; cdr3_nt: TGCGCCAGCAGCTTGGTTTCAGCGGGGACCTACAATGAGCAGTTCTTC
clone_size: NA; j_call: TRBJ1-4; v_call: TRBV11-2; d_call: NA; cdr3_aa: CASSLGQNREGNEKLFF; cdr3_nt: TGTGCCAGCAGCTTAGGTCAGAACAGGGAGGGTAATGAAAAACTGTTTTTT
clone_size: NA; j_call: TRBJ2-3; v_call: TRBV3-1/TRBV3-2; d_call: TRBD2; cdr3_aa: CASSQWARSGRSTDTQYF; cdr3_nt: TGTGCCAGCAGCCAGTGGGCGAGGAGCGGGAGGAGTACAGATACGCAGTATTTT
clone_size: NA; j_call: TRBJ2-5; v_call: TRBV5-6; d_call: TRBD1; cdr3_aa: CASSSGQVETQYF; cdr3_nt: TGTGCCAGCAGCTCTGGACAGGTAGAGACCCAGTACTTC
clone_size: NA; j_call: TRBJ2-5; v_call: TRBV2; d_call: TRBD1; cdr3_aa: CASSGYRGFQETQYF; cdr3_nt: TGTGCCAGCAGTGGATACAGGGGGTTCCAAGAGACCCAGTACTTC
clone_size: NA; j_call: TRBJ2-1; v_call: TRBV18; d_call: TRBD2; cdr3_aa: CASSPLGTSGNNEQFF; cdr3_nt: TGTGCCAGCTCACCACTCGGGACTAGCGGAAACAATGAGCAGTTCTTC
clone_size: once; j_call: TRBJ2-1; v_call: TRBV10-1; d_call: TRBD2; cdr3_aa: CASSASGATYNEQFF; cdr3_nt: TGCGCCAGCAGTGCGAGCGGGGCAACCTACAATGAGCAGTTCTTC
clone_size: NA; j_call: TRBJ1-6; v_call: TRBV19; d_call: NA; cdr3_aa: CASSEGYYNSPLHF; cdr3_nt: TGTGCCAGTAGTGAGGGGTACTATAATTCACCCCTCCACTTT
clone_size: few; j_call: TRBJ2-1; v_call: TRBV10-1; d_call: NA; cdr3_aa: CATEEPNNEQFF; cdr3_nt: TGCGCCACCGAGGAACCGAACAATGAGCAGTTCTTC